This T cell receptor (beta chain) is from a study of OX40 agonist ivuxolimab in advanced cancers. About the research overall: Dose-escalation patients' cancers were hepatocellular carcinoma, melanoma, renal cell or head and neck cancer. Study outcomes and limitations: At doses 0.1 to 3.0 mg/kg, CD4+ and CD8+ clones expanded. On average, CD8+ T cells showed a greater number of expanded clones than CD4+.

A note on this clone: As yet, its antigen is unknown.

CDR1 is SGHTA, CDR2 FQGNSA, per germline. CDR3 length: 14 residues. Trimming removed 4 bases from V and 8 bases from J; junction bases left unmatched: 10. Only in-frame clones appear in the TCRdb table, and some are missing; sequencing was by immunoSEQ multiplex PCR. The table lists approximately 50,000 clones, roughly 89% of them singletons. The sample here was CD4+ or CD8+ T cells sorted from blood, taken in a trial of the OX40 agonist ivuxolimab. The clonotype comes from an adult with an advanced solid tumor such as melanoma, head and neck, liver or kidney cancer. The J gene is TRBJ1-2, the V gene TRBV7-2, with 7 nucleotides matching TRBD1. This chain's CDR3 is CASSSGQLVGGYTF. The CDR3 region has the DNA TGTGCCAGCAGCTCGGGACAGCTTGTGGGCGGCTACACCTTC.